Listed below are T cell receptor beta chains from one sample, sequenced in a study of a mutant IDH1 vaccine in newly diagnosed glioma. Profiled with immunoSEQ multiplex PCR; TCRdb holds only in-frame clones, not every one. The data show roughly 40,000 clones, roughly nine tenths seen once. Antigens of these TCRs are unknown. Material: PBMCs, obtained from a glioma patient whose treatment included an IDH1 peptide vaccine. The receptor set was obtained from a middle-aged man with glioma. Both conserved end residues are part of each CDR3. A D gene is named only where the DNA matches it firmly. Clone size is stated in some rows and not others, as once, few, many or a class when expanded.

>.|.|TRBJ2-7|TRBV27
TGTGCCAGCAGTCTAGGAGGGGGAACCTACGAGCAGTACTTC
CASSLGGGTYEQYF
>.|.|TRBJ2-7|TRBV7-2
TGTGCCAGCAGCTTAAAGAGCTCCTACGAGCAGTACTTC
CASSLKSSYEQYF
>.|.|TRBJ1-1|TRBV7-6
TGTGCCAGCAGCTTAGTAGGGCGGCAGAACACTGAAGCTTTCTTT
CASSLVGRQNTEAFF
>.|.|TRBJ2-7|TRBV19
TGTGCCAGTAGTATATCCCTAGAGTCGGTAGCGGTCCAGTACTTC
CASSISLESVAVQYF
>.|TRBD1|TRBJ2-5|TRBV11-3
TGTGCCAGCAGCTCGGACAGGGGCCTCCAAGAGACCCAGTACTTC
CASSSDRGLQETQYF
>.|TRBD1|TRBJ1-1|TRBV4-2
TGTGCCAGCAGCCAAGATGGGACAGGGGGCATCAACACTGAAGCTTTCTTT
CASSQDGTGGINTEAFF
>.|.|TRBJ1-5|TRBV28
TGTGCCAGCAGTTTTATCGGGAGCACCTGGCCCCAGCATTTT
CASSFIGSTWPQHF
>.|TRBD1|TRBJ2-1|TRBV4-3
TGCGCCAGCAGCCATAACAGGGGGACCTACAATGAGCAGTTCTTC
CASSHNRGTYNEQFF
>.|.|TRBJ1-1|TRBV11-2
TGTGCCAGCAGCTCACCAGTGAAGACTGAAGCTTTCTTT
CASSSPVKTEAFF
>.|.|TRBJ1-2|TRBV4-1
TGCGCCAGCAGCCAAGAGGCCGGGAAATATGGCTACACCTTC
CASSQEAGKYGYTF
>once|TRBD2|TRBJ2-5|TRBV29-1
TGCAGCGTTGCTTCGGCTAGCGGGAGGGTAGAGCAGTACTTC
CSVASASGRVEQYF
>.|.|TRBJ2-7|TRBV6-5
TGTGCCAGTTCGCAGGGGAACGAGCAGTACTTC
CASSQGNEQYF
>.|.|TRBJ2-3|TRBV30
TGTGCCTGGAGTGTGGGGGCAGGGAAAGATACGCAGTATTTT
CAWSVGAGKDTQYF
>.|.|TRBJ2-1|TRBV27
TGTGCCAGCAGTTTCGGGGCAGGGCCTTGGAATGAGCAGTTCTTC
CASSFGAGPWNEQFF
>.|TRBD2|TRBJ2-3|TRBV11-2
TGTGCCAGCAGCTTTTCGCGGGAGGGCCGCACAGATACGCAGTATTTT
CASSFSREGRTDTQYF
>.|TRBD2|TRBJ2-1|TRBV9
TGTGCCAGCAGCGTCGGGACTAGGAATGAGCAGTTCTTC
CASSVGTRNEQFF
>.|TRBD2|TRBJ2-2|TRBV2
TGTGCCAGCATAACGGGAGGCCCGGGGACCGGGGAGCTGTTTTTT
CASITGGPGTGELFF
>.|.|TRBJ2-1|TRBV5-5
TGTGCCAGCAGCTCGGGAAGCGTAACTGAGCAGTTCTTC
CASSSGSVTEQFF
>.|.|TRBJ1-1|TRBV30
TGTGCCTGGAGTCTAACGGGGAACACTGAAGCTTTCTTT
CAWSLTGNTEAFF
>.|.|TRBJ1-1|TRBV19
TGTGCCAGTAGTCCCCGGGGCGCGCGCGGAGCTTTCTTT
CASSPRGARGAFF
>.|TRBD1|TRBJ1-1|TRBV6-6
TGTGCCAGCAGTTACCCCACCCGGGACAGAGATAGTCCCGCTTTCTTT
CASSYPTRDRDSPAFF
>.|TRBD1|TRBJ2-7|TRBV5-1
TGCGCCAGCAGCTTGGGGGACAGTCTAACCTACGAGCAGTACTTC
CASSLGDSLTYEQYF
>.|.|TRBJ1-2|TRBV5-1
TGCGCCAGCAGCTTGGGCGGCAGGGGAAACTATGGCTACACCTTC
CASSLGGRGNYGYTF
>.|.|TRBJ2-7|TRBV6-1
TGTGCCAGCAGTGCCCCGACAGGTGTGGGCTACGAGCAGTACTTC
CASSAPTGVGYEQYF
>.|.|TRBJ2-7|TRBV5-5
TGTGCCAGCAGCTTGGTGAGACAGGCACTCTACGAGCAGTACTTC
CASSLVRQALYEQYF
>.|TRBD1|TRBJ2-1|TRBV5-4
TGTGCCAGCAGCTTCAAGACAGGGAACAATGAGCAGTTCTTC
CASSFKTGNNEQFF
>.|.|TRBJ2-5|TRBV14
TGTGCCAGCAGCCAAGGGGTAGAGACCCAGTACTTC
CASSQGVETQYF
>.|.|TRBJ2-7|TRBV2
TGTGCCAGCAGGGACCCGACCTACGAGCAGTACTTC
CASRDPTYEQYF
>.|TRBD1|TRBJ2-7|TRBV15
TGTGCCACCAGCAGAGATCGAGTAGGGGACAGGAGACCCTACGAGCAGTACTTC
CATSRDRVGDRRPYEQYF
>.|.|TRBJ1-1|TRBV30
TGTGCCTCCCATAGGGGATTTCTTGAAGCTTTCTTT
CASHRGFLEAFF
>.|.|TRBJ1-1|TRBV4-2
TGTGCCGCGGGCCCGGAGCGGGGCACTGAAGCTTTCTTT
CAAGPERGTEAFF
>.|.|TRBJ2-5|TRBV7-9
TGTGCCAGCAGAGGGGACCCAGAGACCCAGTACTTC
CASRGDPETQYF
>.|.|TRBJ1-1|TRBV10-1
TGCGCCAGCAGTGAGGGACGGCTGAACACTGAAGCTTTCTTT
CASSEGRLNTEAFF
>.|.|TRBJ1-1|TRBV5-1
TGCGCCAGCAGCTTCCAGGGCACTGAAGCTTTCTTT
CASSFQGTEAFF
>.|TRBD2|TRBJ2-7|TRBV18
TGTGCCAGCTCACCGGACGGTAGCGGGAGCTCCTACGAGCAGTACTTC
CASSPDGSGSSYEQYF
>.|TRBD2|TRBJ2-7|TRBV7-6
TGTGCCAGCAGCCACCGGCCTAGCGGGAGTATCTACGAGCAGTACTTC
CASSHRPSGSIYEQYF
>.|.|TRBJ2-7|TRBV7-2
TGTGCCAGCAGCCAGGCAGGCAGGGGGGGCTCCTACGAGCAGTACTTC
CASSQAGRGGSYEQYF
>once|.|TRBJ2-7|TRBV4-3
TGCGCCAGCAGCCAAGATCCGGGGGTCCCCTACGAGCAGTACTTC
CASSQDPGVPYEQYF
>.|.|TRBJ2-5|TRBV18
TGTGCCAGCTCACTCCGGGACTCACAAGAGACCCAGTACTTC
CASSLRDSQETQYF
>once|.|TRBJ1-5|TRBV5-6
TGTGCCAGCAGCTTGGGACGATATCACCAGCCCCAGCATTTT
CASSLGRYHQPQHF